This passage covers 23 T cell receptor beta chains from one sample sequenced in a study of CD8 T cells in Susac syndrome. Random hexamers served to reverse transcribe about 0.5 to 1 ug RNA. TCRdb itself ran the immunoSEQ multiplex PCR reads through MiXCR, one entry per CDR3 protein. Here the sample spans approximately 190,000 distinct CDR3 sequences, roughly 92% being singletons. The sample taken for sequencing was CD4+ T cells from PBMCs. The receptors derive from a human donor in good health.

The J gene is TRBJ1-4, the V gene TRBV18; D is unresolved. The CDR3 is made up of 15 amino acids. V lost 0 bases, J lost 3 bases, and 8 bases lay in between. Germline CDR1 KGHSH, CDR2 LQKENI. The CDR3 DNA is TGTGCCAGCTCACCACCCCGGAGTGCTAATGAAAAACTGTTTTTT. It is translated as CASSPPRSANEKLFF.

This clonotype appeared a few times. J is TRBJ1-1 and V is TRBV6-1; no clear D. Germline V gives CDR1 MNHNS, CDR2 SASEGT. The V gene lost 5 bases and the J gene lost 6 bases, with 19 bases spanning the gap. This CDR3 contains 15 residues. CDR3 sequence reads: CASSYTQKVKAEAFF. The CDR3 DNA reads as TGTGCCAGCAGTTACACTCAGAAAGTGAAGGCTGAAGCTTTCTTT.

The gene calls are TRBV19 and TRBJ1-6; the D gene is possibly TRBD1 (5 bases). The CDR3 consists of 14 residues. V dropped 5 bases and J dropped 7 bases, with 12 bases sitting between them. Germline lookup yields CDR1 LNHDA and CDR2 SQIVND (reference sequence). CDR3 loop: CASSYGTGNSPLHF. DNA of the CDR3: TGTGCCAGTAGTTACGGGACGGGAAATTCACCCCTCCACTTT.

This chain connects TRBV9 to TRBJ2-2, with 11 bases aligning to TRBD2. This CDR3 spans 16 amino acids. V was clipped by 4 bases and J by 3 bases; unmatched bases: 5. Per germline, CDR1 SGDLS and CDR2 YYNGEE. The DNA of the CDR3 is TGTGCCAGCAGCCCACTAGCGGGGGTCGACACCGGGGAGCTGTTTTTT. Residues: CASSPLAGVDTGELFF.

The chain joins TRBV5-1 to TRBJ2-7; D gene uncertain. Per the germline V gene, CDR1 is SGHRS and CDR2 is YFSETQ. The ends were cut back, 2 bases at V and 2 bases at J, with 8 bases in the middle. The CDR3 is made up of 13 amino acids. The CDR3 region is CASSFRRPYEQYF. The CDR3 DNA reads TGCGCCAGCAGCTTCAGGCGTCCCTACGAGCAGTACTTC.

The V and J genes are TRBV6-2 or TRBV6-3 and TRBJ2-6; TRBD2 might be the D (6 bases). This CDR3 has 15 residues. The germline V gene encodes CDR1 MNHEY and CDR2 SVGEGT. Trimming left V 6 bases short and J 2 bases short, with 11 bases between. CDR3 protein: CASRPPGAGANVLTF. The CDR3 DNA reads TGTGCCAGCAGACCACCGGGGGCTGGGGCCAACGTCCTGACTTTC.

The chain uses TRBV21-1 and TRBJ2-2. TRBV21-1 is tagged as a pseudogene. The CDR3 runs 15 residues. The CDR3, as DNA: TGTGCCAGCAGCACCCCGGGACCCAACACCGGGGAGCTGTTTTTT. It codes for CASSTPGPNTGELFF.

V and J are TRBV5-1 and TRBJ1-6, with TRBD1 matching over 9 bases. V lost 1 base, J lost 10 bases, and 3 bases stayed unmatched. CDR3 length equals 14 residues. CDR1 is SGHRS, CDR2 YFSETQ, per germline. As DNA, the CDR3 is TGCGCCAGCAGCTTGAACAGGGGGCTCTCACCCCTCCACTTT. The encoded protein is CASSLNRGLSPLHF.

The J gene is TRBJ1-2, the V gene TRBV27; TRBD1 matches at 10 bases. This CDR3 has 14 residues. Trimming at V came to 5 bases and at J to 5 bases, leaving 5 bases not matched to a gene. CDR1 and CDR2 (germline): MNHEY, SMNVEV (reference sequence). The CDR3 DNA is TGTGCCAGCAGTCGACAGGGGGCCCAATATGGCTACACCTTC. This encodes CASSRQGAQYGYTF.

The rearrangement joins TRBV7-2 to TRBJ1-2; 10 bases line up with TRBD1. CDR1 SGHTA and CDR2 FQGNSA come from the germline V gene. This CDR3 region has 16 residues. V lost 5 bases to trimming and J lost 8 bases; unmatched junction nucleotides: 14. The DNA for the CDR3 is TGTGCCAGCAGCCCACCCAGAAGGACAGGGGGTAGAGGCTACACCTTC. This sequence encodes CASSPPRRTGGRGYTF.

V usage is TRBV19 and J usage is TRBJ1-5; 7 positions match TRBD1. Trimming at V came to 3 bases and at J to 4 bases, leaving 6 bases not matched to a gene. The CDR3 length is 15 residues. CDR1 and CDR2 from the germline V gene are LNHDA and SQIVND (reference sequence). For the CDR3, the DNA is TGTGCCAGTAGTATGGGGGACAGCTATAATCAGCCCCAGCATTTT. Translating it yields CASSMGDSYNQPQHF.

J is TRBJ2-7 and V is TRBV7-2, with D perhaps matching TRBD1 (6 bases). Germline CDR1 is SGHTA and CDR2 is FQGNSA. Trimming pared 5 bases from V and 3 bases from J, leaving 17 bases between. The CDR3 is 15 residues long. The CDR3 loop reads CASSPDPYRDYEQYF. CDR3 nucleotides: TGTGCCAGCAGCCCAGACCCTTACAGGGACTACGAGCAGTACTTC.

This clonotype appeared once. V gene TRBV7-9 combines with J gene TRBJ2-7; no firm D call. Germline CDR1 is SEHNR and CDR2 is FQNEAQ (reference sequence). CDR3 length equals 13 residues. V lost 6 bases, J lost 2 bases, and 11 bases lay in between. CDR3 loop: CASSRITTYEQYF. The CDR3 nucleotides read TGTGCCAGCAGTCGTATCACAACCTACGAGCAGTACTTC.

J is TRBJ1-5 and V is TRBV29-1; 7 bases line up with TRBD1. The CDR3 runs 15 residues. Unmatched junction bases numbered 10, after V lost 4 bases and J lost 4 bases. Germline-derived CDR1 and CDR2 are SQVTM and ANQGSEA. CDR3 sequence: CSVGEGAGMNQPQHF. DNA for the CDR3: TGCAGCGTTGGGGAGGGGGCAGGGATGAATCAGCCCCAGCATTTT.

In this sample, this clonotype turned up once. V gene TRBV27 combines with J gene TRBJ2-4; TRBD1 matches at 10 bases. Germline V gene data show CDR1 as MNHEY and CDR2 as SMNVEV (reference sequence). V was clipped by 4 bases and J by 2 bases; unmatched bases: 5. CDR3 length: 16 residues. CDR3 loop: CASSSTGGSSKNIQYF. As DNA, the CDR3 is TGTGCCAGCAGTTCGACAGGGGGCAGCTCCAAAAACATTCAGTACTTC.

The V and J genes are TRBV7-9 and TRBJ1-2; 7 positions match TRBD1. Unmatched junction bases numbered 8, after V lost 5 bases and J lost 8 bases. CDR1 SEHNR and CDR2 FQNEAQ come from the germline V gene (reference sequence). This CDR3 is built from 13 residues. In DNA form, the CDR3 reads TGTGCCAGCAGCACCCGACAGGGTCGAGGCTACACCTTC. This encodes CASSTRQGRGYTF.

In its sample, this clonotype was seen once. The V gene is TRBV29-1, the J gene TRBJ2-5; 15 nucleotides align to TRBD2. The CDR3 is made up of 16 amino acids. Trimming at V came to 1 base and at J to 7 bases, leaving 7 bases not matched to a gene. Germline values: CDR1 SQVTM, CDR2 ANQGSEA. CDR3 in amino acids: CSVEGTSGGGLGTQYF. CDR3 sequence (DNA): TGCAGCGTTGAAGGGACTAGCGGGGGGGGGTTGGGGACCCAGTACTTC.

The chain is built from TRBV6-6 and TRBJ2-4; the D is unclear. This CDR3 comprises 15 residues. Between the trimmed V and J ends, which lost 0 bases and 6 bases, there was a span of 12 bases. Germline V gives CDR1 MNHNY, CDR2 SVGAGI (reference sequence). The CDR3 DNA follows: TGTGCCAGCAGTTACTCGACCCCACCGAGAAACATTCAGTACTTC. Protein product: CASSYSTPPRNIQYF.

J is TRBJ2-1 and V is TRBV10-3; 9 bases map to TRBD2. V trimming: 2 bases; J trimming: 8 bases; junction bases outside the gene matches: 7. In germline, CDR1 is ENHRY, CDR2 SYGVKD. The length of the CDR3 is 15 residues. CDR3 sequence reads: CAISEVAGGPYEQFF. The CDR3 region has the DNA TGTGCCATCAGTGAGGTTGCGGGGGGGCCGTATGAGCAGTTCTTC.

The CDR3 DNA is TGCGCCAGCAGCTTGAAGACCTCATCCCTCTACGAGCAGTACTTC. Translating gives CASSLKTSSLYEQYF. This sequence joins TRBV5-1 and TRBJ2-7; the D is unclear. The CDR3 has 15 residues. Germline V gives CDR1 SGHRS, CDR2 YFSETQ. V lost 1 base and J 3 bases, leaving 14 bases between the germline ends.

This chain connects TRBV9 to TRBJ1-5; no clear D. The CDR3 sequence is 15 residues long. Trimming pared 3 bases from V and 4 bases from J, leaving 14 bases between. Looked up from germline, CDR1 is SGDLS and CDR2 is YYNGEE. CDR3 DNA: TGTGCCAGCAGCGCGTATTCTACCACAAATCAGCCCCAGCATTTT. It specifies CASSAYSTTNQPQHF.

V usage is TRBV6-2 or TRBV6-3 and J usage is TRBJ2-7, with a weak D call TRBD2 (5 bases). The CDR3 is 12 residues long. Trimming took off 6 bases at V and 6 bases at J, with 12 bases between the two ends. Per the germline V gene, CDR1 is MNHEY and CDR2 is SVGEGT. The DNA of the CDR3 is TGTGCCAGCAGCGATCTAGCATCCGAGCAGTACGTC. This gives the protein CASSDLASEQYV.

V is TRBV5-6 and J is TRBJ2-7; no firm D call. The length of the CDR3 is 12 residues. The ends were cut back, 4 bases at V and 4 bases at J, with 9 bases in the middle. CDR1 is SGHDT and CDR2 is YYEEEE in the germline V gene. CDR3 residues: CASSTTGYEQYV. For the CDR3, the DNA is TGTGCCAGCAGCACCACTGGGTACGAGCAGTACGTC.